What follows is one T cell receptor (beta chain) and its context. Its antigen remains unknown. The same CDR3 also results from other DNA sequences found in this sample. The record originates from a study of cytomegalovirus exposure and HLA in healthy donors. The primer mix had 60 Vbeta and 13 Jbeta primers. Generated by immunoSEQ multiplex PCR, the TCRdb table keeps only in-frame clones and is missing some. Of roughly 150,000 clones listed, 60% to 80% are singletons. Germline CDR1 is KGHSH and CDR2 is LQKENI. CDR3 size: 15 residues. After removal of 2 bases from V and 1 base from J, the junction contained 1 base not matched to a gene. Notes on the study in general: There were over 150 TCR beta chains listed as cytomegalovirus-associated. Being indistinguishable, some V segments were excluded, TRBV6-2 and TRBV6-3 among them. Judged likely to be a sequencing artifact was a cluster of highly shared sequence variants.

Sequencing was carried out using PBMCs. This rearrangement joins TRBV18 to TRBJ2-1, with TRBD1 matching 8 bases. The TCR was taken from a man younger than 45 in good health and CMV-seronegative. The CDR3 protein is CASSPGTGSYNEQFF. CDR3 sequence (DNA): TGTGCCAGCTCACCAGGGACAGGATCCTACAATGAGCAGTTCTTC.